This paragraph reports one T cell receptor beta chain. The sample comes from a study of blood T cell repertoires in COVID-19. Whole-study context: Researchers got acute and convalescent COVID-19 samples from the United States, Italy and Spain. T cells, B-cell-depleted T cells, or PBMCs provided the cDNA or gDNA that served as material.

Germline CDR1 and CDR2: SGDLS and YYNGEE. The length of the CDR3 is 20 residues. With 0 bases clipped from V and 3 bases from J, the junction kept 12 bases outside the gene matches. Original processing methods: Amplified reference gene primers provided the basis for estimating nucleated cell counts. This table comes from immunoSEQ multiplex PCR, and its TCRdb copy is limited to in-frame clones, with some not included. The DNA gave D and trimming, while V, J and clone size come from that table. The sample carries around 200,000 clones, approximately 85% recorded once. The source is a human donor with active or convalescent COVID-19. The donor label of this sample is uncertain. Material: peripheral blood. This sequence joins TRBV9 and TRBJ2-5; TRBD2 matches 15 bases. The chain's CDR3 is CASSVALGTSGRREEETQYF. The CDR3, as DNA: TGTGCCAGCAGCGTAGCTCTCGGGACTAGCGGGAGGAGGGAGGAAGAGACCCAGTACTTC.